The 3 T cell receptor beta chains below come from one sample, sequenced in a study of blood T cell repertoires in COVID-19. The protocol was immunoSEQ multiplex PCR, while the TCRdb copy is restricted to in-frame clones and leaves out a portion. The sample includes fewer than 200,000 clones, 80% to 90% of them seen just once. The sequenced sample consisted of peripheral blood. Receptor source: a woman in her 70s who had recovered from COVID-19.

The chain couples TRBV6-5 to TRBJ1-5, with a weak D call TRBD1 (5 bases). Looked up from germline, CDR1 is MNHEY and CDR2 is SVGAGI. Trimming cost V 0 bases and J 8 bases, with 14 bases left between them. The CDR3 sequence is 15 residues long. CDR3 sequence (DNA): TGTGCCAGCAGTTACTCGGGAGGTCCCAGGGAGCCCCAGCATTTT. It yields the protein CASSYSGGPREPQHF.

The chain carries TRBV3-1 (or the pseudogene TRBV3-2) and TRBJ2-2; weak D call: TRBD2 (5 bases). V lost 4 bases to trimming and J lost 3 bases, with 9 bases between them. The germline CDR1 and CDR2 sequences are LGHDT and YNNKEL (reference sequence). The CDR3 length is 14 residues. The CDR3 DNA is TGTGCCAGCAGCCGCTCCGGGGACACCGGGGAGCTGTTTTTT. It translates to CASSRSGDTGELFF.

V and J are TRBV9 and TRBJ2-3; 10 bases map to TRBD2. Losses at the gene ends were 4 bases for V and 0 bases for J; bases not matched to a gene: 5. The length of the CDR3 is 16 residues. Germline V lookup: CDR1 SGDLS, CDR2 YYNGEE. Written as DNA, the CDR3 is TGTGCCAGCAGCATCGGACTAGCGGCGAGCACAGATACGCAGTATTTT. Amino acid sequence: CASSIGLAASTDTQYF.